These 6 T cell receptor beta chains were all obtained from the same sample, sequenced in a study of cytotoxic CD8 clonotypes in ibrutinib-treated CLL. This table comes from immunoSEQ multiplex PCR, and its TCRdb copy is limited to in-frame clones, with some not included. The repertoire consists of over 150,000 clones, with over 60% occurring once and the leading ten covering about an eighth. The sequencing here drew on PBMCs, taken after 24 months of ibrutinib treatment. These receptors were obtained from a human donor with chronic lymphocytic leukemia.

This chain links TRBV19 with TRBJ2-7, with TRBD1 matching over 9 bases. CDR1 LNHDA and CDR2 SQIVND come from the germline V gene (reference sequence). This CDR3 comprises 15 residues. V was pared by 7 bases and J by 7 bases, with 14 bases of the junction left unmatched. The CDR3 region is CASTPPGTGFREQYF. The CDR3 DNA reads as TGTGCCAGTACCCCACCCGGGACAGGGTTTCGGGAGCAGTACTTC.

The CDR3 DNA reads as TGTGCCAGCTCCCGGGGGTCAGAGACCCAGTACTTC. Translating gives CASSRGSETQYF. The gene calls are TRBV27 and TRBJ2-5; weak D call: TRBD2 (6 bases). The CDR3 totals 12 residues. Germline lookup yields CDR1 MNHEY and CDR2 SMNVEV (reference sequence). The germline V and J ends were trimmed by 8 bases and 4 bases, with 11 bases remaining between them.

V gene TRBV5-1 combines with J gene TRBJ2-5, with 7 bases fitting TRBD2. The germline V gene encodes CDR1 SGHRS and CDR2 YFSETQ. The V and J ends lost 2 bases and 5 bases, in that order; junction bases with no gene match: 3. The CDR3 runs to 13 residues. CDR3 sequence reads: CASSFPGGETQYF. Here the CDR3 DNA reads TGCGCCAGCAGCTTCCCGGGAGGCGAGACCCAGTACTTC.

The CDR3, as DNA: TGTGCCAGCAGATCTCTAGGCTCTGGGGCCAACGTCCTGACTTTC. It codes for CASRSLGSGANVLTF. V is TRBV27 and J is TRBJ2-6; D gene uncertain. CDR3 length: 15 amino acids. Germline values: CDR1 MNHEY, CDR2 SMNVEV (reference sequence). V was clipped by 6 bases and J by 0 bases, with 9 bases between them.

The rearrangement links TRBV5-1 to TRBJ1-1; no definite D call. The CDR3 extends over 14 amino acids. Germline loops: CDR1 SGHRS, CDR2 YFSETQ. V was pared by 3 bases and J by 6 bases, with 15 bases between. CDR3 DNA: TGCGCCAGCAGCTCCGGGTCTAGGTGGGCTGAAGCTTTCTTT. Its protein is CASSSGSRWAEAFF.

This clone was recorded a few times. The genes are TRBV7-2 and TRBJ2-7, with a weak D call TRBD1 (5 bases). CDR3 length: 15 amino acids. V lost 5 bases, J lost 5 bases, and 19 bases lay in between. The germline V gene has CDR1 SGHTA and CDR2 FQGNSA. CDR3 protein: CASSLNTGARNEQYF. CDR3 nucleotide sequence: TGTGCCAGCAGCCTAAACACAGGAGCTCGGAACGAGCAGTACTTC.